Listed below are T cell receptor beta chains from one sample, sequenced in a study of human T cells and chemical hapten exposure. MiXCR, applied by TCRdb to the RACE reads, yields one record per CDR3 protein. The table shows under 120,000 distinct CDR3 sequences, with 11% occurring only once. This specimen was whole blood, taken in connection with sensitization to the hapten diphenylcyclopropenone (DPC). Receptors originate from a woman aged 40 to 55 with alopecia areata. Some clones in this sample may be carry-over from other donors' samples. The conserved cysteine and the conserved F or W are not part of the CDR3 here. The size entry is marked missing in some rows and otherwise reads once, few, many or a size class.

V,J,size,CDR3
TRBV20-1,TRBJ2-5,many,SATPSQGRETQY
TRBV20-1,TRBJ2-2,.,SARDRIANTGELF
TRBV6-5,TRBJ2-7,.,ASSYQPTGAYEQY
TRBV6-1,TRBJ1-4,.,ASSPINDPNEKLF
TRBV20-1,TRBJ1-2,.,SAFHTTAGGYT
TRBV7-2,TRBJ1-5,many,ASSSGGSRPQH
TRBV28,TRBJ2-7,many,ASSFPGGGYEQY
TRBV20-1,TRBJ1-1,.,SALPIPGEGTEAF
TRBV5-5,TRBJ2-5,many,ASSLRAQETQY
TRBV12-5,TRBJ1-1,.,ASGLGEGNTEAF
TRBV6-5,TRBJ2-7,.,ASSSRTSGGRSSYEQY
TRBV5-1,TRBJ2-7,many,ASSSGQGEVYEQY
TRBV6-4,TRBJ2-3,few,ASSDSSSPTDTQY
TRBV20-1,TRBJ1-1,many,RPKGGAAEAF
TRBV12-3/TRBV12-4,TRBJ1-6,many,ASRSLWPANSPLH
TRBV11-2,TRBJ2-7,many,ASSLDGKGYEQY